This T cell receptor beta chain came from a study of control samples from healthy donors and cancer patients. The assay was immunoSEQ multiplex PCR, and TCRdb's table has in-frame clones only and misses some. The top ten clones hold about 2.6% of a sample with approximately 49,000 clones, roughly 85% of them seen once. CDR3 length equals 15 residues. V dropped 2 bases and J dropped 6 bases, with 14 bases sitting between them. Germline V gene sequence: CDR1 SGHTA, CDR2 FQGTGA. This chain links TRBV7-3 with TRBJ2-1; possibly TRBD1 for D (6 bases). Sequenced: PBMCs. This TCR came from a woman aged 45-59 years with lung cancer. CDR3: CASSLSTGPGNEQFF. The CDR3 DNA follows: TGTGCCAGCAGCTTATCAACAGGGCCGGGCAATGAGCAGTTCTTC.